A single sample is the source of the 3 T cell receptor beta chains below, sequenced in a study of T cell responses to AZD1222 COVID-19 vaccine (dated by TCRdb to the early 2020s). The protocol used for the library was the immunoSEQ multiplex PCR assay. TCRdb took this table from immuneACCESS and kept in-frame rearrangements with V and J called. Such tables lack part of the clones; where checked against another copy, unresolved V genes explain under half of the gap, and the rest is unexplained. The sample profile shows fewer than 150,000 clones; about 89% of them were found once. In total, the top ten clones hold approximately 4.8% of the sample. What the time point label conveys for this sample: baseline before first vaccination. Sequencing was performed on peripheral blood, taken on day 0 of AZD1222 vaccination. Receptors were obtained from an adult in good health.

CDR3 nucleotides: TGTGCCAGCAGCCGGCTTGGAGGTCGTATCCGGGACAGGGGGCTTGAGACCCAGTACTTC. It translates to CASSRLGGRIRDRGLETQYF. V usage is TRBV21-1 and J usage is TRBJ2-5; TRBD1, the D gene given by the table, was not confirmed from the DNA. TRBV21-1 is flagged as a pseudogene. The length of the CDR3 is 20 residues.

The V call is TRBV5-6, the J call TRBJ1-6; D not resolved. Trimming stripped 1 base from V and 5 bases from J, with 10 bases between. This CDR3 is 15 amino acids long. The germline CDR1 and CDR2 sequences are SGHDT and YYEEEE. CDR3 in amino acids: CASSLIRINNSPLHF. In DNA, the CDR3 is TGTGCCAGCAGCTTGATACGGATTAATAATTCACCCCTCCACTTT.

The chain links TRBV18 to TRBJ2-7, with D uncertain. The CDR3 consists of 14 residues. CDR1 KGHSH and CDR2 LQKENI come from the germline V gene. Trimming shortened V by 3 bases and J by 3 bases, and 12 bases separated the two germline ends. The CDR3 coding sequence is TGTGCCAGCTCACCCTTCGACTCAAACTACGAGCAGTACTTC. Translation: CASSPFDSNYEQYF.